This T cell receptor (beta chain) was profiled in a study of early T cells in non-severe SARS-CoV-2 infection. There are a few counts of this clonotype. Between the trimmed V and J ends, which lost 4 bases and 3 bases, there was a span of 10 bases. In germline, CDR1 is SGHVS, CDR2 FQNEAQ. The CDR3 is 13 amino acids. cDNA molecules, individually, were tagged with unique molecular identifiers. Each CDR3 protein is one row after TCRdb ran MiXCR on the 5' RACE reads. The sample holds about 64,000 distinct CDR3 sequences, about an eighth seen once. The V call is TRBV7-8, the J call TRBJ2-7; a weak D match, TRBD1 (5 bases). The TCR was taken from an adult who was a healthcare worker with PCR-confirmed SARS-CoV-2 infection or an uninfected control (not recorded which). Sequencing input: whole blood. In DNA form, the CDR3 reads TGTGCCAGCAGCTATAGGGGCCGCTACGAGCAGTACTTC. It specifies CASSYRGRYEQYF.